The TCR beta chain under discussion was sequenced for a study of shared clonotypes between healthy human individuals. Across the study: CD4 naive cells filled three plates per donor, CD4 memory three, CD8 naive two and CD8 memory one. Findings and caveats of the study: Clonotype sharing levels among donors were expected to vary with sequencing depth. Only a few donors were included, so the genetic and exposure-history diversity represented was limited.

V shed 2 bases and J shed 2 bases, with 10 bases lying between them. CDR1 SGHDT and CDR2 YYEEEE come from the germline V gene. This CDR3 spans 14 amino acids. TCRdb's table, derived via immunoSEQ multiplex PCR, lists solely in-frame clones and lacks some. The repertoire holds around 2.5 million clones, with over 85% as singletons. Each donor was a Caucasian adult residing in Nashville, Tennessee. The count of this clone is one. Its matching antigen is unknown. This chain joins TRBV5-6 and TRBJ1-2; D not certain. The receptor was derived from a man between 18 and 29 years old in good health. Some clones in this sample may be carry-over from other donors' samples. The sequenced material came from naive CD4+ T cells from PBMCs. Subset defined: CD45RA+ positively selected. The CDR3 protein is CASSFTNRNYGYTF. DNA of the CDR3: TGTGCCAGCAGCTTCACCAATCGCAACTATGGCTACACCTTC.